This record concerns one T cell receptor beta chain sequence. This clonotype was recorded a few times. It has no known antigen specificity. The record has no base qualities; no much larger clone is one base away. For repertoire sequencing, TCR beta CDR3 regions were amplified from RNA transcripts. The first round of RT-PCR was done with HTBI primers and the Qiagen OneStep RT-PCR kit, and was followed by a second round of multiplex PCR, then size selection and purification. The libraries underwent paired-end sequencing with 100 bp reads on an Illumina HiSeq2000. The original methods were these. Reads were processed with SOAPnuke, discarding reads with adapters, uncalled bases, mean Phred below 15, or no exact constant-primer or identifier match. High-quality paired reads were merged with COPE v1.2.5. Unique nucleotide sequences were defined as clonotypes and aligned to IMGT TRB V, D and J references using MiTCR v1.1. Only V-J combinations with frequency above 0.0001 were analysed, covering more than 99% of repertoires. For each V-J combination, a TCR clonal expansion and chaos score was defined as F50 clonal expansion divided by the chaos observed in the TCRdist matrix. Welch's t-statistics and random forest were used to narrow the features down to around 13 V-J combinations, which were then fed into a naive Bayes classifier. The similarity between thyroid and blood repertoires was quantified using the Morisita-Horn index. TCRdb applied fastp at Q25 and MiXCR to the public reads, then kept only in-frame beta chains. CDR3 protein sequences are deduplicated, and each keeps its most common genes and DNA. The V and J calls and clone size are TCRdb's, not the authors'. This sample gives almost 750,000 distinct CDR3 sequences in total; roughly two fifths of them show up just once. Roughly 45% of the sample goes to the ten largest clones.

The sample originates from a study of Graves' ophthalmopathy and Graves' hyperthyroidism (dated 2018 in TCRdb). With respect to the entire study: Peripheral blood was collected at initial diagnosis, before any treatment. To tell Graves' ophthalmopathy apart from Graves' hyperthyroidism, and to predict which patients would progress to ophthalmopathy, the study relied on TCR beta repertoire signatures. T-cell repertoires of thyroid tissue and blood were compared in 5 or 6 hyperthyroidism patients. Following sampling, methimazole starting at 30 mg daily was administered to hyperthyroidism patients, and high-dose intravenous methylprednisolone was administered to ophthalmopathy patients. To explore V-J signatures distinguishing ophthalmopathy from hyperthyroidism, a discovery set of roughly 100 patients (roughly 44 ophthalmopathy, 57 stable hyperthyroidism) was enrolled. In total, 135 blood samples were TCR-sequenced: around 42 ophthalmopathy, over 70 hyperthyroidism and roughly 17 hyperthyroidism-to-ophthalmopathy patients. An independent validation cohort comprised roughly 20 hyperthyroidism patients and 15 to 17 patients who later progressed from hyperthyroidism to ophthalmopathy.

Overall study outcomes, separate from this receptor: Most expanded thyroid clonotypes with a frequency above 0.001 also appeared in blood, which suggests that blood repertoires may reflect the immune response in the thyroid. Sample size was not predetermined statistically, and investigators were not blinded to group allocation. In cross-validation, the 13-signature model distinguished ophthalmopathy from stable hyperthyroidism with approximately 88% sensitivity and almost 83% specificity, and in the test set the corresponding values were roughly 80% and 76%. In validation, the model predicted ophthalmopathy progression with about 70% sensitivity and roughly 72% specificity; roughly eleven predicted patients were CT-confirmed with GO in a median of approximately six months.

The ophthalmopathy patients had moderately to severely active disease, with a Clinical Activity Score of 3 or higher, a NOSPECS grade of 4 or higher, and a disease duration of less than 3 months. Patients with other autoimmune diseases, uncontrolled infections, pregnancy or lactation were excluded. Diagnosis relied on clinical symptoms, serum thyroxine, TRAb, thyroid ultrasound and orbital computed tomography. PBMCs were isolated from 7.5 to 10 ml of fresh peripheral blood by Ficoll-Paque density gradient centrifugation. Total RNA was extracted using Trizol reagent, and RNA quality was checked on an Agilent 2100 Bioanalyzer. This TCR derives from an adult man with Graves' ophthalmopathy. The sequencing sample was made of peripheral blood.

The sequence in DNA is TGTGCCAGCAGGATGAATGGACGGAACAATCAGCCCCAGCATTTT. Translated, it reads CASRMNGRNNQPQHF. The chain is made from TRBV24-1 and TRBJ1-5, with the D gene too uncertain to name. Inclusive of the bounding cysteine and phenylalanine, the CDR3 is 15 residues long. CDR3 DNA only is kept here, 45 bases in frame from base 1. Between the V and J ends, shortened by 11 bases and 3 bases respectively, the junction contains 19 bases. CDR1 and CDR2 were assigned from the germline V gene as KGHDR and SFDVKD.